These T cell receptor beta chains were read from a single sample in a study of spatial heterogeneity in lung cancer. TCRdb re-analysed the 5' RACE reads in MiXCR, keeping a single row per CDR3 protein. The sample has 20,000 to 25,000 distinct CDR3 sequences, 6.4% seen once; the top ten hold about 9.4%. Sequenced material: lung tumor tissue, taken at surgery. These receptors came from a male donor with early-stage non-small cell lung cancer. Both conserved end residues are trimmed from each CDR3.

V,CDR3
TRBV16,ASSQSAVSYNEQF
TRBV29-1,SILVRHLAKNIQY
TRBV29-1,SVQTSGGTDTQY
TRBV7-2,ASTLGELSVSDTQY
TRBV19,ASSTLGQGWTDTQY
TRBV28,ASSGPGENTEAF
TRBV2,ASRRSGDFYEQF
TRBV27,ASSFLSGSGANVLT
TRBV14,ASSQEGQMETSGFSYNEQF
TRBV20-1,SATGVETQY
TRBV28,ASESPNTEAF
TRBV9,ASSVGRRDSIFGVIEEQY
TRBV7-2,ASSPRGDTQY
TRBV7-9,ASSLLPPGDPDTQY
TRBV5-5,ASSLRAEGSGQPQH
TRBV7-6,ASSPQSGEPQH
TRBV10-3,ATKGHSGASSYNEQF
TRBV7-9,ASSLVLSGELF
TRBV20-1,SAKGTFNEQF
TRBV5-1,ASSPKEAGGAYEQY
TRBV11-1,ASRSPGQGVNEQF
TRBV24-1,ATSDSMNTEAF
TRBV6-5,ASSFNPGQGTDTQY
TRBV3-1,ASSPAVGGSPLH
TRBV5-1,ASSYGQGNQETQY
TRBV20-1,SARDWTGSGANVLT
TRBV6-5,ASSPGGRIETQY
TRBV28,ASTQPRVAKNIQY
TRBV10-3,ATQITGELF
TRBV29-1,SVYSANTGELF
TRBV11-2,ASSFRGQNYGYT
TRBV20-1,SARDLQGGDTEAF
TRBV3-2,ASSQETYTSYEQY
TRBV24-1,ATSDTGQVTDTQY
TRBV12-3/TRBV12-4,ASSWTGVGNTIY
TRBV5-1,ASSLAGGLADYNEQF
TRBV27,ASSPHRGTQY
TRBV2,ASSGGGTGTYEQY
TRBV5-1,TSSPEALSYEQY
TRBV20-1,SARLTGTISYEQY
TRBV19,ASTLDRGHTEAF
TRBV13,ASSLVRDEQY
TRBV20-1,SVEKRLAGTNEQF
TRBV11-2,ASSLRNLEQF
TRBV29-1,SVGPWTEKETQY
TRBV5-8,ASSLSQGKQY
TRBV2,ASLGYQETQY
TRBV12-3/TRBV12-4,ASSFGGSTYEQY
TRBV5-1,ASSLGLAKDTQY
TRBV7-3,ASSHRGSDYNEQF
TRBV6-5,ASSLGHSPSHNVLT
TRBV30,ACRRDRFYNSPLH
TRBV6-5,ASRTRPSGVGETQY
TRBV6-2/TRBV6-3,ASSYRGVEAF